The rows below give T cell receptor delta chains drawn from one sample of a study of Vδ1+ human thymocytes. TCRdb applied CATT to the multiplex PCR reads for clone calling. This table has tens of thousands of delta-chain clones, approximately 15% appearing once. The sequenced sample was Vdelta1+ gamma-delta thymocytes from the thymus. These receptors were collected from a boy under three years old who had congenital heart surgery. CDR3s include the opening cysteine and the closing phenylalanine or tryptophan. D genes are given only for firm matches. Size is stated for part of the rows, as once, few or many counts, or as a class when the clone is expanded.

D: .
size: few
V: TRDV1
J: TRDJ1
CDR3: CALGEPGEETGGTVPYTDKLIF
DNA: TGTGCTCTTGGGGAACCAGGCGAAGAGACGGGGGGGACGGTACCTTACACCGATAAACTCATCTTT

D: TRDD3
size: .
V: TRDV1
J: TRDJ1
CDR3: CALGENCPSGTGDHTDKLIF
DNA: TGTGCTCTTGGGGAAAATTGCCCGTCGGGGACTGGGGACCACACCGATAAACTCATCTTT

D: TRDD3
size: .
V: TRDV1
J: TRDJ1
CDR3: CALGESRVLGDPYTDKLIF
DNA: TGTGCTCTTGGGGAAAGCCGGGTACTGGGGGACCCGTACACCGATAAACTCATCTTT

D: TRDD3
size: few
V: TRDV1
J: TRDJ1
CDR3: CALGYLLTFHRVLGDQRSDKLIF
DNA: TGTGCTCTTGGGTACCTCTTAACCTTCCACAGGGTACTGGGGGATCAGAGGTCCGATAAACTCATCTTT

D: .
size: .
V: TRDV1
J: TRDJ1
CDR3: CALATALYTDKLIF
DNA: TGTGCTCTGGCTACGGCCCTTTACACCGATAAACTCATCTTT

D: .
size: .
V: TRDV1
J: TRDJ1
CDR3: CALGEPSGTGDKLIF
DNA: TGTGCTCTTGGGGAACCTTCGGGGACGGGCGATAAACTCATCTTT

D: TRDD3
size: .
V: TRDV1
J: TRDJ1
CDR3: CALGELSPLLGDTLMAKLIF
DNA: TGTGCTCTTGGGGAACTAAGTCCCTTACTGGGGGATACCCTCATGGCTAAACTCATCTTT

D: TRDD3
size: .
V: TRDV1
J: TRDJ1
CDR3: CALGEQVRGDTPADKLIF
DNA: TGTGCTCTTGGGGAACAGGTCCGAGGGGATACGCCAGCCGATAAACTCATCTTT

D: .
size: few
V: TRDV1
J: TRDJ1
CDR3: CALGELAPTAGTGRYTDKLIF
DNA: TGTGCTCTTGGGGAACTAGCTCCTACAGCCGGTACTGGACGGTACACCGATAAACTCATCTTT

D: .
size: .
V: TRDV1
J: TRDJ1
CDR3: CALGDHNSGPLYTDKLIF
DNA: TGTGCTCTTGGGGATCATAATTCCGGTCCTCTGTACACCGATAAACTCATCTTT

D: TRDD3
size: .
V: TRDV1
J: TRDJ1
CDR3: CALGEGPPLPVLGDTRRYTDKLIF
DNA: TGTGCTCTTGGGGAAGGTCCCCCCCTCCCCGTACTGGGGGATACGCGTCGGTACACCGATAAACTCATCTTT

D: TRDD3
size: .
V: TRDV2
J: TRDJ1
CDR3: CACDPPWGIHHTDKLIF
DNA: TGTGCCTGTGACCCCCCGTGGGGGATCCACCACACCGATAAACTCATCTTT

D: .
size: few
V: TRDV1
J: TRDJ1
CDR3: CALGLTWYWDPPGPYTDKLIF
DNA: TGTGCTCTTGGGTTGACGTGGTACTGGGACCCCCCCGGCCCGTACACCGATAAACTCATCTTT

D: TRDD3
size: few
V: TRDV1
J: TRDJ1
CDR3: CALGELVRTGGWYDKLIF
DNA: TGTGCTCTTGGGGAACTCGTCCGTACTGGGGGATGGTACGATAAACTCATCTTT

D: TRDD3
size: few
V: TRDV1
J: TRDJ1
CDR3: CALGENLLTGGYRHTDKLIF
DNA: TGTGCTCTTGGGGAAAACCTCCTAACTGGGGGATACAGGCACACCGATAAACTCATCTTT

D: TRDD3
size: .
V: TRDV1
J: TRDJ1
CDR3: CALGKGVRAIGCTGADKLIF
DNA: TGTGCTCTTGGGAAAGGAGTTAGGGCTATCGGTTGTACTGGGGCCGATAAACTCATCTTT

D: TRDD3
size: few
V: TRDV1
J: TRDJ1
CDR3: CALGEPFHHYDWGILAHKLIF
DNA: TGTGCTCTTGGGGAACCCTTCCATCATTATGACTGGGGGATACTTGCCCACAAACTCATCTTT

D: .
size: few
V: TRDV2
J: TRDJ1
CDR3: CACETGIMGTTDKLIF
DNA: TGTGCCTGTGAAACCGGTATTATGGGTACCACCGATAAACTCATCTTT

D: TRDD3
size: few
V: TRDV1
J: TRDJ1
CDR3: CALGETSRTGGVGTDKLIF
DNA: TGTGCTCTTGGGGAAACATCACGAACTGGGGGAGTGGGGACCGATAAACTCATCTTT

D: TRDD3
size: medium-sized
V: TRDV2
J: TRDJ1
CDR3: CACDHVLGIREVFDKLIF
DNA: TGTGCCTGTGACCACGTACTGGGGATTCGAGAGGTGTTCGATAAACTCATCTTT